Below, 15 T cell receptor beta chains from the same sample are listed, as sequenced in a study of cytomegalovirus exposure and HLA in healthy donors. TCRdb's copy holds only in-frame clones and misses some; the assay was immunoSEQ multiplex PCR. The data hold about 140,000 clones, with 88% observed a single time. Sequenced input: PBMCs. These receptors were taken from a young woman in good health and CMV-seropositive.

This sequence joins TRBV27 and TRBJ2-3, with 8 bases fitting TRBD1. V gave up 6 bases and J gave up 0 bases; unmatched junction bases: 11. The CDR3 is 17 residues long. CDR1 and CDR2 from the germline V gene are MNHEY and SMNVEV (reference sequence). CDR3 bases: TGTGCCAGCAGGCAGGGGGCGCTTAGGACTAGCACAGATACGCAGTATTTT. Translation gives CASRQGALRTSTDTQYF.

The chain has TRBV28 and TRBJ2-7; no definite D call. The ends were cut back, 5 bases at V and 0 bases at J, with 14 bases in the middle. Germline CDR1 MDHEN, CDR2 SYDVKM. This CDR3 has 15 residues. CDR3 DNA sequence: TGTGCCAGCAGTACCCCAGGCCCCACCTCCTACGAGCAGTACTTC. Protein sequence: CASSTPGPTSYEQYF.

The gene calls are TRBV9 and TRBJ2-1, with 10 bases identical to TRBD2. Per the germline V gene, CDR1 is SGDLS and CDR2 is YYNGEE. J was trimmed by 6 bases and V by 0 bases; bases with no gene match: 3. The CDR3 length is 15 residues. CDR3 loop: CASSVASGGANEQFF. The CDR3 DNA reads as TGTGCCAGCAGCGTAGCCAGCGGGGGGGCCAATGAGCAGTTCTTC.

The chain is built from TRBV19 and TRBJ1-3; no clear D. Germline values: CDR1 LNHDA, CDR2 SQIVND (reference sequence). The length of the CDR3 is 12 residues. Trimming pared 6 bases from V and 4 bases from J, leaving 7 bases between. The CDR3 loop is CASSPRGNTIYF. CDR3 DNA: TGTGCCAGTAGCCCGAGAGGAAACACCATATATTTT.

The chain recombines TRBV7-6 with TRBJ1-5; D gene ambiguous. From germline, CDR1 is SGHVS and CDR2 FNYEAQ. The V and J ends lost 1 base and 10 bases respectively, with 11 bases between them. This CDR3 comprises 13 residues. The CDR3 sequence is CASSLELGGPQHF. The CDR3 DNA sequence: TGTGCCAGCAGCTTAGAATTGGGAGGTCCCCAGCATTTT.

By proportion, this clone is medium-sized. The chain links TRBV27 to TRBJ2-7; 8 nucleotides align to TRBD1. The ends lost 6 bases at V and 4 bases at J; junction bases unmatched: 8. Germline CDR1 reads MNHEY; CDR2 reads SMNVEV (reference sequence). The CDR3 has 14 amino acids. The CDR3 protein is CASRLQGANYEQYF. In DNA form, the CDR3 reads TGTGCCAGCAGACTCCAGGGGGCGAATTACGAGCAGTACTTC.

The rearrangement links TRBV7-9 to TRBJ2-5; weak D call: TRBD1 (6 bases). The CDR3 is made up of 14 amino acids. Germline V gene data show CDR1 as SEHNR and CDR2 as FQNEAQ (reference sequence). V was cut by 9 bases and J by 4 bases, with 18 bases left in between. CDR3 nucleotides: TGTGCCAGTCAGGCGGACAGTCCCCGAGAGACCCAGTACTTC. Protein: CASQADSPRETQYF.

V gene TRBV4-3 combines with J gene TRBJ1-2; 9 nucleotides agree with TRBD1. This CDR3 has 14 amino acids. CDR1 and CDR2 from the germline V gene are LGHNA and YSLEER. The J segment lost 7 bases and the V segment lost 0 bases, leaving 3 bases of the junction unmatched. This CDR3 is CASSQEGQGGGYTF. The CDR3, as DNA: TGCGCCAGCAGCCAAGAGGGACAGGGAGGTGGCTACACCTTC.

The chain joins TRBV27 to TRBJ1-1; 10 positions agree with TRBD1. This CDR3 region has 16 residues. Germline V lookup: CDR1 MNHEY, CDR2 SMNVEV (reference sequence). With 6 bases clipped from V and 0 bases from J, the junction kept 7 bases outside the gene matches. CDR3 nucleotide sequence: TGTGCCAGCAGGTCCGGGACAGGGGTCATGAACACTGAAGCTTTCTTT. This translates into CASRSGTGVMNTEAFF.

CDR3 residues: CASTNTRTGVDQPQHF. CDR3 DNA sequence: TGTGCCAGTACTAACACCCGGACAGGGGTCGATCAGCCCCAGCATTTT. V gene TRBV19 combines with J gene TRBJ1-5; 9 positions agree with TRBD1. Per the germline V gene, CDR1 is LNHDA and CDR2 is SQIVND (reference sequence). This CDR3 has 16 residues. After removal of 7 bases from V and 5 bases from J, the junction contained 12 bases not matched to a gene.

Only a few counts were recorded for this clone. This rearrangement joins TRBV5-4 to TRBJ1-6; D ambiguous. In germline, CDR1 is SGHNT, CDR2 YYREEE (reference sequence). V lost 4 bases, J lost 5 bases, and 4 bases lay in between. The CDR3 has 12 residues. CDR3 coding DNA: TGTGCCAGCAGCCATGATAATTCACCCCTCCACTTT. It is translated as CASSHDNSPLHF. Complete variable domain (other parts from reference TRBV5-4 and TRBJ1-6): ETGVTQSPTHLIKTRGQQVTLRCSSQSGHNTVSWYQQALGQGPQFIFQYYREEENGRGNFPPRFSGLQFPNYSSELNVNALELDDSALYLCASSHDNSPLHFGNGTRLTVT.

J is TRBJ1-6 and V is TRBV27; no definite D call. CDR3 length: 15 residues. CDR1 and CDR2 (germline): MNHEY, SMNVEV (reference sequence). Trimming shortened V by 0 bases and J by 8 bases, and 11 bases separated the two germline ends. The CDR3 DNA follows: TGTGCCAGCAGTTTATCTCTCTATGCGGATTCACCCCTCCACTTT. Protein: CASSLSLYADSPLHF.

This chain uses TRBV28 with TRBJ2-7; 7 bases fit TRBD2. The CDR3 totals 13 residues. Germline CDR1 reads MDHEN; CDR2 reads SYDVKM. The ends lost 3 bases at V and 3 bases at J; junction bases unmatched: 2. The CDR3 DNA reads as TGTGCCAGCAGTTTGGGAGGGGACTACGAGCAGTACTTC. Protein product: CASSLGGDYEQYF.

The chain recombines TRBV7-2 with TRBJ2-7; maybe TRBD1 (5 bases). V lost 5 bases to trimming and J lost 6 bases, with 11 bases between them. This CDR3 region has 12 residues. CDR1 is SGHTA, CDR2 FQGNSA, per germline. The CDR3 region has the DNA TGTGCCAGCAGCCGGACATTGAGCGAGCAGTACTTC. It encodes CASSRTLSEQYF. Variable domain in full (rest from reference TRBV7-2 and TRBJ2-7): GAGVSQSPSNKVTEKGKDVELRCDPISGHTALYWYRQSLGQGLEFLIYFQGNSAPDKSGLPSDRFSAERTGGSVSTLTIQRTQQEDSAVYLCASSRTLSEQYFGPGTRLTVT.

The chain joins TRBV27 to TRBJ1-1; TRBD1 agrees at 7 bases. This CDR3 comprises 16 residues. V trimming: 6 bases; J trimming: 0 bases; junction bases outside the gene matches: 10. The germline V gene encodes CDR1 MNHEY and CDR2 SMNVEV (reference sequence). CDR3 bases: TGTGCCAGCAGACCGCCTCCGGGACAGATGAACACTGAAGCTTTCTTT. This codes for CASRPPPGQMNTEAFF.